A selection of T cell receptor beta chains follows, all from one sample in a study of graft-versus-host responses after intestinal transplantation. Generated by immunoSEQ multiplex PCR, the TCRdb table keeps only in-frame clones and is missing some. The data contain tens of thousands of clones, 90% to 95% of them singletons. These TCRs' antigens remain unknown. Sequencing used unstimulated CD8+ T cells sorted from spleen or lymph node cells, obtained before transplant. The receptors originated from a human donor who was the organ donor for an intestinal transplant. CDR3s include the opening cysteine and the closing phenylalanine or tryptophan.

cdr3_aa: CASRLAGNNEQFF
j_call: TRBJ2-1
v_call: TRBV7-9

cdr3_aa: CASSLVPGLSYEQYF
j_call: TRBJ2-7
v_call: TRBV4-2

cdr3_aa: CASSIREYQETQYF
j_call: TRBJ2-5
v_call: TRBV19

cdr3_aa: CASRQGGSPLHF
j_call: TRBJ1-6
v_call: TRBV28

cdr3_aa: CASSVGDPSPLHF
j_call: TRBJ1-6
v_call: TRBV9

cdr3_aa: CASSQERGTGELFF
j_call: TRBJ2-2
v_call: TRBV4-3

cdr3_aa: CASSEGRDNSPLHF
j_call: TRBJ1-6
v_call: TRBV2

cdr3_aa: CASRGVGPGNTEAFF
j_call: TRBJ1-1
v_call: TRBV5-1

cdr3_aa: CASSLEEGYTGELFF
j_call: TRBJ2-2
v_call: TRBV5-1

cdr3_aa: CASSLDGTGPHEAFF
j_call: TRBJ1-1
v_call: TRBV7-9

cdr3_aa: CAWSTGADTQYF
j_call: TRBJ2-3
v_call: TRBV30

cdr3_aa: CASSFGSQSTDTQYF
j_call: TRBJ2-3
v_call: TRBV28

cdr3_aa: CASSPSSGDAQETQYF
j_call: TRBJ2-5
v_call: TRBV27